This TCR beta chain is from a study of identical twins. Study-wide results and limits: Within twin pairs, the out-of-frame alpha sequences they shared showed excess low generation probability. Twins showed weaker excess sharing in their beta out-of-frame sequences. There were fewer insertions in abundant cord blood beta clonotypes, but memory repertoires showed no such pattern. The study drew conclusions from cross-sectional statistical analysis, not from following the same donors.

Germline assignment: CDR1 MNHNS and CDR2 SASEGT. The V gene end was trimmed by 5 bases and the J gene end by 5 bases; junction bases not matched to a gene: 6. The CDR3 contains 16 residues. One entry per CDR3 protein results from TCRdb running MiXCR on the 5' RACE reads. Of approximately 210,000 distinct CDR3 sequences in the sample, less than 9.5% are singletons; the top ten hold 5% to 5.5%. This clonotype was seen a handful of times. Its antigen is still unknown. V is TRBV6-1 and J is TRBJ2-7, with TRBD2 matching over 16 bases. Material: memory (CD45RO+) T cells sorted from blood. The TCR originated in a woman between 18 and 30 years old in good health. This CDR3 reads CASSRYGTSGRDEQYF. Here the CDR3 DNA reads TGTGCCAGCAGTCGGTACGGGACTAGCGGGAGGGACGAGCAGTACTTC.